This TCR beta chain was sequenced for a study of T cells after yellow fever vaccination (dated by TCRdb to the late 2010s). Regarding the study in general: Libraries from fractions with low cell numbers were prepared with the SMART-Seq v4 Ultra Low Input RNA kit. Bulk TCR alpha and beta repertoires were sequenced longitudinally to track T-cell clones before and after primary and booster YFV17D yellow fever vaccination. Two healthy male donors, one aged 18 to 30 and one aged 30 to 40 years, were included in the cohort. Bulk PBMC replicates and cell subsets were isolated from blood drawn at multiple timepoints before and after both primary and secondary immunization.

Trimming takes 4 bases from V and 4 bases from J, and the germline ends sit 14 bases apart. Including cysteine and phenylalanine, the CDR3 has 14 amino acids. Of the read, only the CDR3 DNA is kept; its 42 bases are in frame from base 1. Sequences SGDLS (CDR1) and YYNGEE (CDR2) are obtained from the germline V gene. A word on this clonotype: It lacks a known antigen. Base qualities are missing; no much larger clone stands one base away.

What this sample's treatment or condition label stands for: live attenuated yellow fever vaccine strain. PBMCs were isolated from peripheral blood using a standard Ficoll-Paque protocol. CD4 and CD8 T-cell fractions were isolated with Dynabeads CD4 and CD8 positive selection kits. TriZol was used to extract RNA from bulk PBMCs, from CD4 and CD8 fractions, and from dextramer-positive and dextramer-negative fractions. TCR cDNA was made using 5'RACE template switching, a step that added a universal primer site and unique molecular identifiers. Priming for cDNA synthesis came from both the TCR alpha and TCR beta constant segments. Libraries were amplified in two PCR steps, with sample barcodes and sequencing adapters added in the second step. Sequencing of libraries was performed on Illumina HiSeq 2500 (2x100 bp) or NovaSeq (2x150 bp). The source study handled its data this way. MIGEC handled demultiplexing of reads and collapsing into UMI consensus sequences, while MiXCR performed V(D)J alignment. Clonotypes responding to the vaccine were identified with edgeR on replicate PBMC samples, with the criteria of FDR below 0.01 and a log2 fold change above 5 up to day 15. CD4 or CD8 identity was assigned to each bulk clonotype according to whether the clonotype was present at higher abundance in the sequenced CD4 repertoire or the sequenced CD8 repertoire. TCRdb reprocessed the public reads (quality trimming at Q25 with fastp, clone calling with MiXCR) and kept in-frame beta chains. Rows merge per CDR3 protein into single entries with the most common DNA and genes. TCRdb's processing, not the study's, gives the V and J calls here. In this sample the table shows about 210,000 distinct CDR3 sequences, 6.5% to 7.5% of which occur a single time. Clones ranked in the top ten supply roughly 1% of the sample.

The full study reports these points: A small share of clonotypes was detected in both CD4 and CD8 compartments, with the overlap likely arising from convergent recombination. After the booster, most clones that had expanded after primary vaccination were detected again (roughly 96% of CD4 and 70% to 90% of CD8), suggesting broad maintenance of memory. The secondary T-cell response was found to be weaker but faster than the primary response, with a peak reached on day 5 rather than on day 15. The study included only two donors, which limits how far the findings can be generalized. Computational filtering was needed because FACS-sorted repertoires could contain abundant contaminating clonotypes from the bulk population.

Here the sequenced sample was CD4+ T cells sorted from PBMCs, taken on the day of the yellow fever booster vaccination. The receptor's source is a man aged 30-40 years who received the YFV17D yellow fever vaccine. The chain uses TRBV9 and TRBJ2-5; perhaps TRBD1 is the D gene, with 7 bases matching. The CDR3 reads CASSSAGGLETQYF. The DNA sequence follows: TGTGCCAGCAGCTCAGCAGGGGGGTTAGAGACCCAGTACTTC.